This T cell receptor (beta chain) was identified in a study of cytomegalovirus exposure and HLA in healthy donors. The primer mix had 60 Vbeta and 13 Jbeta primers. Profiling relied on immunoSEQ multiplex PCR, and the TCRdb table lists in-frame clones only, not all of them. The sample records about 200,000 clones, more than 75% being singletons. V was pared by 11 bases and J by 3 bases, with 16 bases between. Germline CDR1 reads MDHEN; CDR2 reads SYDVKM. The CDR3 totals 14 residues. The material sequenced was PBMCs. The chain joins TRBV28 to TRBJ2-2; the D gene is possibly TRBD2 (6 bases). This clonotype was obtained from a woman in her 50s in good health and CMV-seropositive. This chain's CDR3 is CAGRGDWYTGELFF. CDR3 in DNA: TGTGCCGGGCGCGGGGATTGGTACACCGGGGAGCTGTTTTTT.